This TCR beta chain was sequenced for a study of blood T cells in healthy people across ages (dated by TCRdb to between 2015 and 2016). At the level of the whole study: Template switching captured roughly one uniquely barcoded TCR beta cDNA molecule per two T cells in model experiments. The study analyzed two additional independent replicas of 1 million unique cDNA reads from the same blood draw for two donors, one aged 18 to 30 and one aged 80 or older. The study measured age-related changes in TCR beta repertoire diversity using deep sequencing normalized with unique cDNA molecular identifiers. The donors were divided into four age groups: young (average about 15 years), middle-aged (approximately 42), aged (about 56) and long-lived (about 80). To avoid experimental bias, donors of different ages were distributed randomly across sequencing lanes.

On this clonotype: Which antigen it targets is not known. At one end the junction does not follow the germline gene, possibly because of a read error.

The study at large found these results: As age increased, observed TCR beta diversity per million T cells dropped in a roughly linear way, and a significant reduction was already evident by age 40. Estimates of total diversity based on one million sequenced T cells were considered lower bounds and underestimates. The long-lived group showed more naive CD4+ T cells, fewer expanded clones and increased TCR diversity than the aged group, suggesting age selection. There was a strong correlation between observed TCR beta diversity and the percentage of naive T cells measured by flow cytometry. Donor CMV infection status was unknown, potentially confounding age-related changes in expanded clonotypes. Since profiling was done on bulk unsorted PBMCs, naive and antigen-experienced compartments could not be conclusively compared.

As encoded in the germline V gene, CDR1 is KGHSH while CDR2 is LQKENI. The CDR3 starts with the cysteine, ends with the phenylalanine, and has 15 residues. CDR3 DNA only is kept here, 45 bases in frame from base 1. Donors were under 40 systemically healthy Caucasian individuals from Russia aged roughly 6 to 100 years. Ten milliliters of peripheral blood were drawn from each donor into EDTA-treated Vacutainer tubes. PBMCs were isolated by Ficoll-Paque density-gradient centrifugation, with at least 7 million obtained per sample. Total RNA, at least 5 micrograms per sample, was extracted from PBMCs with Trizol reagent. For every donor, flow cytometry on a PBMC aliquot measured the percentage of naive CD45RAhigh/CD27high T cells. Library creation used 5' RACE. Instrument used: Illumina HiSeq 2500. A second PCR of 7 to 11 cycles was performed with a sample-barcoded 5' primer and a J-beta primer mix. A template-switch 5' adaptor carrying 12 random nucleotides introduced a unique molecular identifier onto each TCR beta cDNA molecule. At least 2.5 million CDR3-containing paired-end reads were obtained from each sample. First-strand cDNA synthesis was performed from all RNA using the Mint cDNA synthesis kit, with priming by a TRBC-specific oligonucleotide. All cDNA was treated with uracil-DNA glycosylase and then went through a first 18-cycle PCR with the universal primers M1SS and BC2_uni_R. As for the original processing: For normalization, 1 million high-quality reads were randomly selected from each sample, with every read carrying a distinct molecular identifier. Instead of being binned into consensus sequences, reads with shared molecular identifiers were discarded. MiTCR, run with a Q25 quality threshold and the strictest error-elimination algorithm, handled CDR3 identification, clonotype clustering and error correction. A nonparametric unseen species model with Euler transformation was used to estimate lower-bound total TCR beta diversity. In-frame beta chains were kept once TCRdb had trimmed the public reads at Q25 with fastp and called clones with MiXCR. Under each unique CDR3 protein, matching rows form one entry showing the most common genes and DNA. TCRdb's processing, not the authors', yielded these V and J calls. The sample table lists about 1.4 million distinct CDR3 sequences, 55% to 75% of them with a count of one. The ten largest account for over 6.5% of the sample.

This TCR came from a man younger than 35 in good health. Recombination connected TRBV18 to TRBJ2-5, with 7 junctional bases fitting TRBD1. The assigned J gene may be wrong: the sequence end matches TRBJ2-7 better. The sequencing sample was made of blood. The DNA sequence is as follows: TGTTCCAGCTCACCCAATGAAGGGACAGCCTACGAGCAGTACTTC. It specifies CSSSPNEGTAYEQYF.